One sample yielded the 20 T cell receptor beta chains listed below, sequenced in a study of blood T cell repertoires in COVID-19. Here immunoSEQ multiplex PCR was the method, and the copy in TCRdb shows in-frame clones only, minus some. The table has 360,000 or so clones, around four fifths seen once. Source material: PBMCs or T cells enriched from blood (not recorded which). The receptors shown here come from a woman aged 50 to 65 who had recovered from COVID-19.

The chain uses TRBV5-5 and TRBJ2-2; the match to TRBD1 covers 10 bases. The V gene end was trimmed by 4 bases and the J gene end by 6 bases; junction bases not matched to a gene: 9. Germline CDR1 reads SGHKS; CDR2 reads YYEKEE (reference sequence). The CDR3 contains 16 residues. The CDR3 DNA is TGTGCCAGCAGCGCGAGGACAGGGGGGTATGCCGGGGAGCTGTTTTTT. It is translated as CASSARTGGYAGELFF.

The rearrangement links TRBV9 to TRBJ2-3; 9 positions match TRBD2. Germline V gene lookup returns CDR1 SGDLS and CDR2 YYNGEE. Trimming at V came to 9 bases and at J to 0 bases, leaving 14 bases not matched to a gene. The CDR3 has 17 residues. The CDR3 sequence is CATSPAGGPLSTDTQYF. The DNA of the CDR3 is TGTGCCACCTCCCCGGCGGGAGGGCCTTTGAGCACAGATACGCAGTATTTT. The full variable domain, in which reference TRBV9 and TRBJ2-3 provide the parts outside the CDR3, is DSGVTQTPKHLITATGQRVTLRCSPRSGDLSVYWYQQSLDQGLQFLIQYYNGEERAKGNILERFSAQQFPDLHSELNLSSLELGDSALYFCATSPAGGPLSTDTQYFGPGTRLTVL.

The V gene is TRBV2, the J gene TRBJ1-5, with a possible D match to TRBD1 (5 bases). The ends were cut back, 5 bases at V and 0 bases at J, with 14 bases in the middle. From germline, CDR1 is SNHLY and CDR2 FYNNEI. The CDR3 runs 16 residues. CDR3 region: CASSSGTGVSNQPQHF. In nucleotides, the CDR3 is TGTGCCAGCAGTTCGGGGACGGGGGTTAGCAATCAGCCCCAGCATTTT. The whole variable domain, filled in from reference TRBV2 and TRBJ1-5, reads EPEVTQTPSHQVTQMGQEVILRCVPISNHLYFYWYRQILGQKVEFLVSFYNNEISEKSEIFDDQFSVERPDGSNFTLKIRSTKLEDSAMYFCASSSGTGVSNQPQHFGDGTRLSIL.

V and J are TRBV2 and TRBJ1-2, with 8 bases fitting TRBD1. Trimming removed 3 bases from V and 2 bases from J; junction bases left unmatched: 5. The CDR3 is made up of 15 amino acids. Germline CDR1 reads SNHLY; CDR2 reads FYNNEI. The CDR3 loop is CASSETGAMNYGYTF. CDR3 in DNA: TGTGCCAGCAGTGAGACAGGGGCGATGAACTATGGCTACACCTTC.

This chain joins TRBV7-6 and TRBJ1-1; D possibly corresponds to TRBD1 (6 bases). Per germline, CDR1 SGHVS and CDR2 FNYEAQ. CDR3 length equals 17 residues. Trimming removed 1 base at V and 2 bases at J, with 17 bases between. This CDR3 reads CASSLDRAGAANTEAFF. The CDR3 DNA reads TGTGCCAGCAGCTTAGACAGGGCGGGCGCGGCTAACACTGAAGCTTTCTTT.

This clone was counted a single time. The chain couples TRBV6-1 to TRBJ1-2; D might be TRBD1 (5 bases). V was cut by 6 bases and J by 0 bases, with 14 bases left in between. There are 15 residues in the CDR3. Germline V gene sequence: CDR1 MNHNS, CDR2 SASEGT. CDR3: CASRLTVSTNYGYTF. The CDR3 nucleotides read TGTGCCAGCAGGTTGACAGTATCCACTAACTATGGCTACACCTTC.

Concerning this clone: A junction end diverges from the germline sequence, so it may reflect a read error. Written as DNA, the CDR3 is TGTGCCAGCAGCCTGGGCAGCAGTCAGCCCCAGCATTTT. Translating it yields CASSLGSSQPQHF. The V gene is TRBV7-2, the J gene TRBJ1-5; no clear D. CDR3 length equals 13 residues. From germline, CDR1 is SGHTA and CDR2 FQGNSA.

The rearrangement joins TRBV19 to TRBJ2-5, with D perhaps matching TRBD1 (6 bases). Germline-derived CDR1 and CDR2 are LNHDA and SQIVND (reference sequence). The CDR3 spans 15 residues. Trimming stripped 4 bases from V and 5 bases from J, with 17 bases between. The CDR3 nucleotides read TGTGCCAGTAGTACCGCGTCTATAAGGGGGGAGACCCAGTACTTC. Its translation is CASSTASIRGETQYF.

For the CDR3, the DNA is TGTGCCAGCTACGCAGGGTCTCCGGGACTAGCGGGTTCCTACGAGCAGTACTTC. This translates into CASYAGSPGLAGSYEQYF. The chain has TRBV18 and TRBJ2-7; 12 bases align to TRBD2. The CDR3 has 18 amino acids. From germline, CDR1 is KGHSH and CDR2 LQKENI. V dropped 7 bases and J dropped 1; count of bases not matched to a gene: 14.

The V and J genes are TRBV11-2 and TRBJ2-4; D not resolved. Germline loops: CDR1 SGHAT, CDR2 FQNNGV. This CDR3 has 12 amino acids. Between the trimmed V and J ends, which lost 7 bases and 4 bases, there was a span of 8 bases. The CDR3 nucleotides are TGTGCCAGCACGACAAGTAAAAACATTCAGTACTTC. Its translation: CASTTSKNIQYF.

The J gene is TRBJ1-2, the V gene TRBV7-3; TRBD1 is a possible D gene (6 bases). This CDR3 has 15 residues. Trimming removed 0 bases from V and 4 bases from J, with 12 bases in between. Germline loops: CDR1 SGHTA, CDR2 FQGTGA. The CDR3 sequence is CASSLTPGQRYGYTF. The CDR3 DNA is TGTGCCAGCAGCTTAACGCCTGGACAGCGCTATGGCTACACCTTC.

This clone was seen once. The chain is built from TRBV7-9 and TRBJ1-1; D possibly corresponds to TRBD1 (6 bases). This CDR3 contains 15 residues. Germline CDR1 is SEHNR and CDR2 is FQNEAQ (reference sequence). V lost 2 bases and J 1 base, leaving 11 bases between the germline ends. CDR3 region: CASSLRGGPNTEAFF. The CDR3 nucleotides read TGTGCCAGCAGCTTAAGGGGGGGCCCGAACACTGAAGCTTTCTTT.

The chain is built from TRBV3-1 (or the pseudogene TRBV3-2) and TRBJ1-1; possibly TRBD1 for D (6 bases). CDR3 length equals 14 residues. Germline CDR1 is LGHDT and CDR2 is YNNKEL (reference sequence). The V end lost 4 bases, the J end lost 1 base, and 10 bases lay between the germline ends. The CDR3 sequence is CASSPPGANTEAFF. CDR3 sequence (DNA): TGTGCCAGCAGCCCCCCAGGGGCGAACACTGAAGCTTTCTTT.

The chain carries TRBV7-6 and TRBJ1-2, with 9 bases identical to TRBD1. The CDR3 is 15 amino acids. The trim removed 2 bases at V and 4 bases at J, leaving 5 bases unmatched. Germline CDR1 reads SGHVS; CDR2 reads FNYEAQ. The chain's CDR3 is CASSLRTGASYGYTF. The CDR3 nucleotides are TGTGCCAGCAGCTTAAGGACAGGGGCGAGCTATGGCTACACCTTC.

Notes on this clone: One junction end does not reproduce the germline sequence, and a read error may be involved. The V call is TRBV2, the J call TRBJ1-5; TRBD1 matches at 8 bases. The CDR3 has 13 amino acids. CDR1 is SNHLY and CDR2 is FYNNEI in the germline V gene. CDR3 amino acids: CASNEDRGRPQHF. In DNA form, the CDR3 reads TGTGCCAGCAATGAAGACAGGGGACGGCCCCAGCATTTT.

The chain recombines TRBV19 with TRBJ1-4; perhaps TRBD1 as D (6 bases). This CDR3 spans 15 amino acids. CDR1 and CDR2 from the germline V gene are LNHDA and SQIVND (reference sequence). V dropped 5 bases and J dropped 12 bases, with 22 bases sitting between them. CDR3 nucleotides: TGTGCCAGTAGTCCCTCCTGGGACAATCGCGAGGAACTGTTTTTT. It translates to CASSPSWDNREELFF.

J is TRBJ2-1 and V is TRBV15, with 7 positions matching TRBD2. J gave up 5 bases and V 4 bases, and 5 bases lay outside the gene matches. The CDR3 runs to 14 residues. Germline-derived CDR1 and CDR2 are LNHNV and YYDKDF (reference sequence). CDR3 loop: CATSMIGTNNEQFF. CDR3 bases: TGTGCCACCAGCATGATTGGGACTAACAATGAGCAGTTCTTC.

This chain links TRBV14 with TRBJ1-5; D is undetermined. The CDR3 has 13 amino acids. Trimming left V 1 base short and J 7 bases short, with 8 bases between. Germline CDR1 reads SGHDN; CDR2 reads FVKESK. The CDR3 is CASSQGHEQPQHF. CDR3 in DNA: TGTGCCAGCAGCCAAGGACACGAGCAGCCCCAGCATTTT.

The rearrangement uses TRBV2 and TRBJ2-7; 8 nucleotides match TRBD1. Looked up from germline, CDR1 is SNHLY and CDR2 is FYNNEI. J gave up 1 base and V 5 bases, and 4 bases lay outside the gene matches. This CDR3 comprises 14 residues. The CDR3 DNA follows: TGTGCCAGCAGTCCGGGACAGGCATCCTACGAGCAGTACTTC. Amino acid sequence: CASSPGQASYEQYF.

This chain connects TRBV30 to TRBJ1-1; possible D gene TRBD1, 5 bases. Germline V lookup: CDR1 GTSNPN, CDR2 SVGIG (reference sequence). The CDR3 runs 12 residues. V was clipped by 4 bases and J by 8 bases, with 14 bases between them. The CDR3 DNA reads as TGTGCCTGGATTTTGGGACTTCGGGAAGCTTTCTTT. Its translation: CAWILGLREAFF.